What follows are 8 T cell receptor beta chains derived from one specimen sequenced in a study of blood T cell repertoires in COVID-19. Profiling relied on immunoSEQ multiplex PCR, and the TCRdb table lists in-frame clones only, not all of them. The data hold some 190,000 clones, with approximately 85% observed a single time. The sequenced material came from peripheral blood. Every receptor here comes from an elderly man with COVID-19, enrolled during active disease.

As to this clone: This sample also contains other DNA sequences that code for the same CDR3. J is TRBJ1-3 and V is TRBV7-9; possibly TRBD1 for D (5 bases). Germline lookup yields CDR1 SEHNR and CDR2 FQNEAQ (reference sequence). Trimming removed 1 base from V and 4 bases from J, with 5 bases in between. The CDR3 sequence is 13 residues long. Written as DNA, the CDR3 is TGTGCCAGCAGCTTAGGACAGGGAAACACCATATATTTT. This sequence encodes CASSLGQGNTIYF.

The chain has TRBV5-1 and TRBJ1-4; the D gene is possibly TRBD1 (5 bases). Per the germline V gene, CDR1 is SGHRS and CDR2 is YFSETQ. V dropped 1 base and J dropped 2 bases, with 15 bases sitting between them. The CDR3 extends over 17 amino acids. The CDR3 DNA is TGCGCCAGCAGCTTGTCGGTCAGGGCGGTTACTAATGAAAAACTGTTTTTT. It encodes CASSLSVRAVTNEKLFF.

The J gene is TRBJ1-1, the V gene TRBV5-1; 7 bases are shared with TRBD1. The CDR3 covers 15 residues. Germline V gene sequence: CDR1 SGHRS, CDR2 YFSETQ. V shed 6 bases, J shed 1 base, and the junction held 9 bases outside the gene matches. The CDR3 nucleotides read TGCGCCAGCACCACAGGGGACTGGGGGAACACTGAAGCTTTCTTT. It translates to CASTTGDWGNTEAFF.

This chain links TRBV29-1 with TRBJ2-1, with D tentatively TRBD1 (6 bases). V shed 2 bases and J shed 6 bases, with 17 bases lying between them. The CDR3 loop spans 15 amino acids. Germline values: CDR1 SQVTM, CDR2 ANQGSEA. The chain's CDR3 is CSVEPRGQGFNEQFF. CDR3 DNA sequence: TGCAGCGTTGAACCCCGGGGACAAGGCTTCAATGAGCAGTTCTTC.

The V call is TRBV4-1, the J call TRBJ2-2; D might be TRBD2 (5 bases). Trimming shortened V by 2 bases and J by 3 bases, and 7 bases separated the two germline ends. This CDR3 region has 14 residues. Germline loops: CDR1 MGHRA, CDR2 YSYEKL. This CDR3 reads CASSQTSYTGELFF. The CDR3 DNA is TGCGCCAGCAGCCAAACTAGTTACACCGGGGAGCTGTTTTTT.

The chain uses TRBV18 and TRBJ2-1, with 11 bases fitting TRBD2. This CDR3 has 17 amino acids. J lost 6 bases, V lost 3 bases, and 10 bases had no gene match. Germline CDR1 KGHSH, CDR2 LQKENI. CDR3: CASSPQTSGALGNEQFF. In DNA form, the CDR3 reads TGTGCCAGCTCACCCCAGACTAGCGGGGCCCTAGGCAATGAGCAGTTCTTC.

V and J are TRBV9 and TRBJ1-4; 7 bases map to TRBD1. Trimming at V came to 0 bases and at J to 8 bases, leaving 13 bases not matched to a gene. Germline V gene data show CDR1 as SGDLS and CDR2 as YYNGEE. This CDR3 region has 17 residues. CDR3 loop: CASSVGPGAGGNEKLFF. Written as DNA, the CDR3 is TGTGCCAGCAGCGTAGGCCCTGGGGCAGGGGGAAACGAAAAACTGTTTTTT.

V is TRBV9 and J is TRBJ2-5; perhaps TRBD1 as D (5 bases). Germline assignment: CDR1 SGDLS and CDR2 YYNGEE. The CDR3 length is 14 residues. V was trimmed by 4 bases and J by 0 bases, leaving 10 bases between them. The CDR3 reads CASSRGHNQETQYF. In DNA form, the CDR3 reads TGTGCCAGCAGCCGAGGACATAACCAAGAGACCCAGTACTTC.